Below, 28 T cell receptor beta chains from the same sample are listed, as sequenced in a study of T cell repertoires in cytomegalovirus infection. TCRdb called the reads again in MiXCR, with one record for every CDR3 protein. The data show around 550,000 distinct CDR3 sequences, about 26% seen once. The specimen was PBMCs. These receptor sequences come from a human donor in good health (CMV status not recorded). Some clones in this sample may be carry-over from other donors' samples.

This clonotype occurred a few times. The chain links TRBV10-3 to TRBJ2-2; maybe TRBD1 (6 bases). Trimming took off 4 bases at V and 2 bases at J, with 11 bases between the two ends. The germline CDR1 and CDR2 sequences are ENHRY and SYGVKD. This CDR3 spans 15 amino acids. In nucleotides, the CDR3 is TGTGCCATCAGTGCCGGCAGGGGTAACACCGGGGAGCTGTTTTTT. Translating it yields CAISAGRGNTGELFF.

The V gene is TRBV6-6, the J gene TRBJ1-1; the D is unclear. The CDR3 is made up of 15 amino acids. The germline CDR1 and CDR2 sequences are MNHNY and SVGAGI (reference sequence). Trimming removed 2 bases at V and 3 bases at J, with 13 bases between. The CDR3 DNA reads as TGTGCCAGCAGTTACCGCTCCCAAAGGGACACTGAAGCTTTCTTT. Its translation is CASSYRSQRDTEAFF.

The CDR3 nucleotides are TGTGCCAGCAGCCTTTACAGAGACGAGCAGTACTTC. Translation: CASSLYRDEQYF. The chain recombines TRBV7-6 with TRBJ2-7; D gene unclear. The CDR3 is 12 residues long. Germline CDR1 reads SGHVS; CDR2 reads FNYEAQ. The V end was cut by 5 bases, the J end by 5 bases, with 10 bases between.

This clonotype was seen repeatedly, ten times or more. The V call is TRBV27, the J call TRBJ1-2, with a weak D call TRBD1 (6 bases). Germline V lookup: CDR1 MNHEY, CDR2 SMNVEV (reference sequence). The ends were cut back, 7 bases at V and 0 bases at J, with 15 bases in the middle. The CDR3 is 15 residues long. The DNA for the CDR3 is TGTGCCAGCAAACAGGACAGACCCTCTAACTATGGCTACACCTTC. Protein: CASKQDRPSNYGYTF.

This clonotype has at least ten counts. The CDR3 protein is CASSFGGSKGYTF. CDR3 bases: TGTGCCAGCAGCTTTGGGGGATCGAAGGGCTACACCTTC. The rearrangement links TRBV7-2 to TRBJ1-2; a possible D gene is TRBD1 (5 bases). Germline values: CDR1 SGHTA, CDR2 FQGNSA. Trimming cost V 3 bases and J 8 bases, with 13 bases left between them. CDR3 length: 13 amino acids.

This clonotype occurred once. The chain is built from TRBV29-1 and TRBJ2-5; tentatively, D is TRBD2 (5 bases). Germline values: CDR1 SQVTM, CDR2 ANQGSEA. The CDR3 is made up of 13 amino acids. Deletions cut 3 bases from V and 5 bases from J, with 13 bases between. For the CDR3, the DNA is TGCAGCGTTGACGGTGGGAGTAGGGAGACCCAGTACTTC. This codes for CSVDGGSRETQYF.

This chain joins TRBV6-2 or TRBV6-3 and TRBJ2-2, with D tentatively TRBD1 or TRBD2 (6 bases each). This CDR3 is 16 amino acids long. The germline V gene encodes CDR1 MNHEY and CDR2 SVGEGT. V was pared by 6 bases and J by 4 bases, with 18 bases between. The DNA for the CDR3 is TGTGCCAGCAGACGACAAGGAGGGGGTAGCACCGGGGAGCTGTTTTTT. This translates into CASRRQGGGSTGELFF.

This clonotype was observed a few times. The rearrangement joins TRBV11-2 to TRBJ2-7; D could derive from TRBD1 or TRBD2 (5 bases each). The CDR3 has 15 residues. The V gene's germline CDR1 is SGHAT and CDR2 FQNNGV. Trimming removed 5 bases from V and 0 bases from J, with 14 bases in between. The DNA for the CDR3 is TGTGCCAGCAGCACCGGGACCATTAGCTCCTACGAGCAGTACGTC. It codes for CASSTGTISSYEQYV.

This clonotype was counted a few times. The chain joins TRBV12-3 or TRBV12-4 to TRBJ1-5; D is uncertain. This CDR3 has 16 residues. Trimming took off 3 bases at V and 3 bases at J, with 15 bases between the two ends. In nucleotides, the CDR3 is TGTGCCAGCAGTTTCGCAGAGCCCGAACTCAATCAGCCCCAGCATTTT. Translating it yields CASSFAEPELNQPQHF.

This chain links TRBV4-2 with TRBJ2-5; TRBD1 matches at 7 bases. The CDR3 extends over 16 amino acids. Germline CDR1 is LGHNA and CDR2 is YNFKEQ. V shed 2 bases, J shed 2 bases, and the junction held 8 bases outside the gene matches. This chain's CDR3 is CASSQPTRGHQETQYF. The CDR3 DNA is TGTGCCAGCAGCCAACCCACTAGGGGGCATCAAGAGACCCAGTACTTC.

The chain recombines TRBV12-3 or TRBV12-4 with TRBJ2-1; 8 bases align to TRBD2. This CDR3 is built from 16 residues. The trim removed 4 bases at V and 0 bases at J, leaving 5 bases unmatched. The CDR3 bases are TGTGCCAGCAGTTCCGAGCGGGGGAGCTCCTACAATGAGCAGTTCTTC. As protein: CASSSERGSSYNEQFF.

The CDR3 loop reads CSATRVGSGRFSYNEQFF. CDR3 DNA: TGCAGTGCTACAAGAGTTGGTAGCGGGAGGTTCTCCTACAATGAGCAGTTCTTC. The rearrangement uses TRBV20-1 and TRBJ2-1; 10 bases match TRBD2. Per the germline V gene, CDR1 is DFQATT and CDR2 is SNEGSKA (reference sequence). This CDR3 contains 18 residues. J was trimmed by 0 bases and V by 4 bases; bases with no gene match: 12.

V and J are TRBV20-1 and TRBJ2-7; D remains ambiguous. The length of the CDR3 is 14 residues. Germline CDR1 DFQATT, CDR2 SNEGSKA (reference sequence). Trimming pared 8 bases from V and 5 bases from J, leaving 22 bases between. The CDR3, as DNA: TGCAGTACCCCCCACGGATGGTCTGGACACGAGCAGTACTTC. Translated: CSTPHGWSGHEQYF.

The sample holds a few counts of this clonotype. The CDR3 DNA reads as TGTGCCACCAGTGAGGCCGGGACAAGTCATGGCTACACCTTC. Amino acid sequence: CATSEAGTSHGYTF. This chain uses TRBV24-1 with TRBJ1-2, with D perhaps TRBD1 (6 bases). In germline, CDR1 is KGHDR, CDR2 SFDVKD. The V gene lost 4 bases and the J gene lost 6 bases, with 14 bases spanning the gap. The CDR3 sequence is 14 residues long.

The chain combines TRBV7-2 with TRBJ1-3; D might be TRBD1 (5 bases). Germline CDR1 and CDR2: SGHTA and FQGNSA. Trimming took 5 bases from V and 2 from J, leaving 19 bases between them. The CDR3 has 17 amino acids. CDR3 amino acids: CASSPNRGWGAGNTIYF. CDR3 DNA: TGTGCCAGCAGCCCAAATAGGGGATGGGGTGCTGGAAACACCATATATTTT.

This clonotype was detected a few times. The chain links TRBV5-4 to TRBJ2-2, with TRBD2 matching over 12 bases. V lost 4 bases, J lost 5 bases, and 3 bases stayed unmatched. This CDR3 comprises 15 residues. Germline assignment: CDR1 SGHNT and CDR2 YYREEE (reference sequence). CDR3 DNA sequence: TGTGCCAGCAGCCGCGGGACTAGCGGGACCGGGGAGCTGTTTTTT. Amino acid sequence: CASSRGTSGTGELFF.

The count of this clonotype is one. The rearrangement joins TRBV7-6 to TRBJ2-7; D possibly corresponds to TRBD2 (6 bases). CDR1 SGHVS and CDR2 FNYEAQ come from the germline V gene. The CDR3 consists of 15 residues. The ends were cut back, 2 bases at V and 2 bases at J, with 13 bases in the middle. The CDR3 DNA sequence: TGTGCCAGCAGCTTAAGGGCTAGCGAGGCCTACGAGCAGTACTTC. This codes for CASSLRASEAYEQYF.

This clonotype has more than one count but fewer than ten. The V gene is TRBV6-2 or TRBV6-3, the J gene TRBJ2-7; D is undetermined. Per germline, CDR1 MNHEY and CDR2 SVGEGT. V shed 0 bases and J shed 10 bases, with 10 bases lying between them. The CDR3 sequence is 12 residues long. The CDR3 sequence: CASSYSGQVQYV. The CDR3 coding sequence is TGTGCCAGCAGTTACTCGGGTCAGGTACAGTACGTC.

The V call is TRBV20-1, the J call TRBJ1-1; D call uncertain. The CDR3 runs to 11 residues. Between the trimmed V and J ends, which lost 3 bases and 13 bases, there was a span of 15 bases. Germline CDR1 DFQATT, CDR2 SNEGSKA (reference sequence). The DNA of the CDR3 is TGCAGTGCTAGCGAGGCACTCTGGGGTTTCTTT. This sequence encodes CSASEALWGFF.

With respect to this clonotype: Germline is not matched at one junction end, which may reflect a read error. V is TRBV7-7 and J is TRBJ2-1; no clear D gene. Germline V lookup: CDR1 SSHAT, CDR2 FNYEAQ (reference sequence). The CDR3 is 14 residues long. The CDR3, as DNA: TGTGCTAGCAGCTCGGATCGGGCTGACAATGAGCAGTTCTTC. Translating it yields CASSSDRADNEQFF.

This clonotype was found a few times. The chain employs TRBV9 and TRBJ1-1, with TRBD1 matching over 11 bases. Trimming removed 4 bases from V and 1 base from J; junction bases left unmatched: 9. The CDR3 runs to 17 residues. Germline CDR1 SGDLS, CDR2 YYNGEE. The CDR3 protein is CASSPGTGGGWNTEAFF. The CDR3 DNA is TGTGCCAGCAGCCCTGGGACAGGGGGTGGATGGAACACTGAAGCTTTCTTT.

Ten or more counts support this clonotype. The V gene is TRBV6-7, the J gene TRBJ1-3; D gene ambiguous. Being an ORF, TRBV6-7 has a function that is uncertain. CDR3 length equals 12 residues. V was trimmed by 7 bases and J by 0 bases, leaving 4 bases between them. CDR3 residues: CASKGSGNTIYF. The CDR3 DNA sequence: TGTGCCAGCAAGGGCTCTGGAAACACCATATATTTT.

The gene calls are TRBV7-2 and TRBJ2-5; 11 bases agree with TRBD2. CDR1 and CDR2 (germline): SGHTA, FQGNSA. The CDR3 sequence is 16 residues long. V lost 5 bases and J lost 2; bases outside the gene matches: 7. The CDR3 is CASSPAVAGGQETQYF. As DNA, the CDR3 is TGTGCCAGCAGCCCGGCGGTAGCGGGAGGGCAAGAGACCCAGTACTTC. Full variable domain (outside the CDR3, taken from reference TRBV7-2 and TRBJ2-5): GAGVSQSPSNKVTEKGKDVELRCDPISGHTALYWYRQSLGQGLEFLIYFQGNSAPDKSGLPSDRFSAERTGGSVSTLTIQRTQQEDSAVYLCASSPAVAGGQETQYFGPGTRLLVL.

This chain connects TRBV20-1 to TRBJ2-7, with TRBD2 identical over 8 bases. Per germline, CDR1 DFQATT and CDR2 SNEGSKA (reference sequence). Trimming took 4 bases from V and 0 from J; bases not matched to a gene: 5. The CDR3 is 14 amino acids. In DNA form, the CDR3 reads TGCAGTGCTAAGCTAGCGGGCTTCTCCTACGAGCAGTACTTC. Amino acid sequence: CSAKLAGFSYEQYF.

This sequence joins TRBV20-1 and TRBJ2-7; D perhaps matches TRBD1 (5 bases). The V and J ends lost 6 bases and 2 bases respectively, with 17 bases between them. The V gene's germline CDR1 is DFQATT and CDR2 SNEGSKA (reference sequence). This CDR3 comprises 14 residues. The CDR3 region is CSARKGRVAYEQYF. As DNA, the CDR3 is TGCAGTGCCAGAAAGGGCAGGGTTGCCTACGAGCAGTACTTC.

There are many counts of this clonotype. The J gene is TRBJ2-1, the V gene TRBV7-8; 12 nucleotides line up with TRBD2. V trimming: 5 bases; J trimming: 5 bases; junction bases outside the gene matches: 4. The CDR3 is 15 residues long. The V gene's germline CDR1 is SGHVS and CDR2 FQNEAQ. The CDR3 nucleotides are TGTGCCAGCAGCCGGTGGACTAGCGGGGACAATGAGCAGTTCTTC. The encoded protein is CASSRWTSGDNEQFF. Supplemented by reference TRBV7-8 and TRBJ2-1, the full variable domain reads GAGVSQSPRYKVAKRGQDVALRCDPISGHVSLFWYQQALGQGPEFLTYFQNEAQLDKSGLPSDRFFAERPEGSVSTLKIQRTQQEDSAVYLCASSRWTSGDNEQFFGPGTRLTVL.

This clonotype was seen a handful of times. J is TRBJ2-3 and V is TRBV29-1, with 8 bases identical to TRBD1. The germline V gene has CDR1 SQVTM and CDR2 ANQGSEA. Trimming at V came to 7 bases and at J to 1 base, leaving 7 bases not matched to a gene. This CDR3 has 14 amino acids. CDR3 nucleotides: TGCAGCGCCCAGGGGGCGGTAGGCACAGATACGCAGTATTTT. Translated, it gives CSAQGAVGTDTQYF.

This rearrangement joins TRBV19 to TRBJ1-5; 10 positions match TRBD1. V dropped 4 bases and J dropped 0; count of bases not matched to a gene: 3. Per germline, CDR1 LNHDA and CDR2 SQIVND (reference sequence). This CDR3 is built from 16 residues. CDR3 loop: CASSTGTGVSNQPQHF. The CDR3 DNA follows: TGTGCCAGTAGTACCGGGACAGGGGTTAGCAATCAGCCCCAGCATTTT.